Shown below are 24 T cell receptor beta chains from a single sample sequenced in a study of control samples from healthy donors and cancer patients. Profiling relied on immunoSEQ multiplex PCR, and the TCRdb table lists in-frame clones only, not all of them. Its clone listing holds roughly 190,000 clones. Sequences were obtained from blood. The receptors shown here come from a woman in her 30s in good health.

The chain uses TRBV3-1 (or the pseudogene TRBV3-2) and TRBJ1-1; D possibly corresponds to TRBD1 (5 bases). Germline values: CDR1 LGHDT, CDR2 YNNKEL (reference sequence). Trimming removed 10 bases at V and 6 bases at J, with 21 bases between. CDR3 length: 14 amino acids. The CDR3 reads CATNGAGTASEAFF. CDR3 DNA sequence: TGTGCCACCAACGGGGCCGGGACGGCATCTGAAGCTTTCTTT.

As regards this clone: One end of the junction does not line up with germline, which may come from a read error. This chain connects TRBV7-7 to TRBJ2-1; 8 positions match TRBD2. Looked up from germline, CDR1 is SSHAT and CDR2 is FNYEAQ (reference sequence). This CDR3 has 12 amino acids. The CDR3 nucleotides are TGTGCTAGCAGGGGCGGGGGGAATGAGCAGTTCTTC. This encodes CASRGGGNEQFF.

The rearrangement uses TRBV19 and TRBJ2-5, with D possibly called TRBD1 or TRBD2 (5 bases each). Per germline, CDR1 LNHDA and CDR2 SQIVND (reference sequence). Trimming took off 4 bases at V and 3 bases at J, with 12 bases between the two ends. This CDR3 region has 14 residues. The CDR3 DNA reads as TGTGCCAGTAGTACCCGGGACGTAAAAGAGACCCAGTACTTC. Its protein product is CASSTRDVKETQYF.

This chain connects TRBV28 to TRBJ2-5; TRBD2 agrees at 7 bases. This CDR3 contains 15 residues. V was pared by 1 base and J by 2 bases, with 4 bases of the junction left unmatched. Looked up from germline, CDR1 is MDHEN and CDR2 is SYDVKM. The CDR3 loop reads CASSLSGTTQETQYF. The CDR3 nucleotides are TGTGCCAGCAGTTTATCGGGGACTACTCAAGAGACCCAGTACTTC.

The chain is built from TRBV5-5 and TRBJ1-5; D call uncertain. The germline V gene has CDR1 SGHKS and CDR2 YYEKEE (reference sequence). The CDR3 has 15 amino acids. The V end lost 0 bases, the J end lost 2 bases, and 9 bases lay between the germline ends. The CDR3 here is CASSLGPLGNQPQHF. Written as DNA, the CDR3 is TGTGCCAGCAGCTTGGGACCCCTGGGCAATCAGCCCCAGCATTTT.

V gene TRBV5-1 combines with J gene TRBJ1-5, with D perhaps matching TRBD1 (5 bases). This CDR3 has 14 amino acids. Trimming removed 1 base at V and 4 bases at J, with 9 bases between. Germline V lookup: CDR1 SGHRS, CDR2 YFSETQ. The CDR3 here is CASSLTGLNQPQHF. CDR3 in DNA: TGCGCCAGCAGCTTGACAGGACTTAATCAGCCCCAGCATTTT.

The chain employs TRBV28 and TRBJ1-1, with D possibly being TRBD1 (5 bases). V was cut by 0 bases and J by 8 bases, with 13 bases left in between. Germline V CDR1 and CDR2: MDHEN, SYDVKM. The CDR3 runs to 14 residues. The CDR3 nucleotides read TGTGCCAGCAGTTTATGGGCAGGGAGATTAGAAGCTTTCTTT. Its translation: CASSLWAGRLEAFF.

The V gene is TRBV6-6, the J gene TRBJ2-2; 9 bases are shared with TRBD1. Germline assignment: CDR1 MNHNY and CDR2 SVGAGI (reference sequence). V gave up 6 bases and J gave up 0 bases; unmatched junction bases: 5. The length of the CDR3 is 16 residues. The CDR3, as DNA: TGTGCCAGCAGCAATGGACAGGGGCCGAACACCGGGGAGCTGTTTTTT. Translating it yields CASSNGQGPNTGELFF.

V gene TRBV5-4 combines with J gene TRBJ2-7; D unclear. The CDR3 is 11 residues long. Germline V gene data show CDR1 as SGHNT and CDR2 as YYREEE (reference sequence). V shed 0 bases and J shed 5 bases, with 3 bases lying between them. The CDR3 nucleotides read TGTGCCAGCAGCTTGGGCAACGAGCAGTACTTC. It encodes CASSLGNEQYF.

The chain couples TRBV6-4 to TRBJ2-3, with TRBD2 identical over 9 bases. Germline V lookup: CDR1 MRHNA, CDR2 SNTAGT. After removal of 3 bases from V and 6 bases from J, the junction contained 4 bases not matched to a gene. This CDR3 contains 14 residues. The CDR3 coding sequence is TGTGCCAGCAGTGATAGGACTAGCGCGGATACGCAGTATTTT. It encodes CASSDRTSADTQYF.

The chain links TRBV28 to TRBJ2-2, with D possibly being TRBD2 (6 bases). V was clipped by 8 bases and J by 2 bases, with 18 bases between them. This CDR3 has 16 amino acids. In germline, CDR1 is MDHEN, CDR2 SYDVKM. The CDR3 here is CASSSGALHNTGELFF. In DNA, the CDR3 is TGTGCCAGCTCCTCGGGAGCTCTTCATAACACCGGGGAGCTGTTTTTT.

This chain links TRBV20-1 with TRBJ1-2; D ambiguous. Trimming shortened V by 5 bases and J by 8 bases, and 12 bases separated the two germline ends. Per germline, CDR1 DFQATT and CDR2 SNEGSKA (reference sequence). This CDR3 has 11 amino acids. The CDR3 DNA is TGCAGTGCTGCTCATTCGAAGGGCTACACCTTC. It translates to CSAAHSKGYTF.

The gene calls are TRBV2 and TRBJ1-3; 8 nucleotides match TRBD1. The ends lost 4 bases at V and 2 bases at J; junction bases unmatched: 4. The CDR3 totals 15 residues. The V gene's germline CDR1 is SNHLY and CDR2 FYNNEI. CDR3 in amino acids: CASSVGGQAGNTIYF. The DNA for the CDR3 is TGTGCCAGCAGTGTTGGGGGACAGGCTGGAAACACCATATATTTT.

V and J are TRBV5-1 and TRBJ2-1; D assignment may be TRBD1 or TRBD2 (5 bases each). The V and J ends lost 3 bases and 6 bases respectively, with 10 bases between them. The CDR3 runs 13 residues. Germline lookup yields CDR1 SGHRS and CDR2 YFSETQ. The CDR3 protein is CASSWDGVNEQFF. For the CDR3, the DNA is TGCGCCAGCAGCTGGGACGGGGTCAATGAGCAGTTCTTC.

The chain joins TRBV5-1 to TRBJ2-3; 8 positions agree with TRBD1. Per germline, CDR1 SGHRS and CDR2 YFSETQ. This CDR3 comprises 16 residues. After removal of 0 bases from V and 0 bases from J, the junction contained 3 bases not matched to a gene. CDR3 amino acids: CASSLGQGTSTDTQYF. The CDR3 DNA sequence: TGCGCCAGCAGCTTGGGACAGGGGACTAGCACAGATACGCAGTATTTT.

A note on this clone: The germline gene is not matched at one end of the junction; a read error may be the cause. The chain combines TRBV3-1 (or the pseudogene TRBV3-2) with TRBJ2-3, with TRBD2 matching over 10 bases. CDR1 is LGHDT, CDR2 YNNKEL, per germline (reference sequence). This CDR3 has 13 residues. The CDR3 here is CASSQGGPGLAFF. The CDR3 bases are TGTGCCAGCAGCCAAGGGGGCCCGGGACTAGCGTTTTTT.

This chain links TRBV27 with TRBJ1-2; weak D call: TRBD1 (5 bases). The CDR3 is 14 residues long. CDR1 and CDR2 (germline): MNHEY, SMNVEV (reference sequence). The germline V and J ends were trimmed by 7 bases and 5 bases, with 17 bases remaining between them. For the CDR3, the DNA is TGTGCCAGCAAAAGGGTGGGGGACTATTATGGCTACACCTTC. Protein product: CASKRVGDYYGYTF.

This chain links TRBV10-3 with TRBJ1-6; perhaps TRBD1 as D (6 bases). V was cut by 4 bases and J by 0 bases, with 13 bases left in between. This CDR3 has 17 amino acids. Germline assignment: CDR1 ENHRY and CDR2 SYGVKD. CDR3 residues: CAISGGQGSSYNSPLHF. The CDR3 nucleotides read TGTGCCATCAGTGGGGGGCAGGGAAGCTCCTATAATTCACCCCTCCACTTT.

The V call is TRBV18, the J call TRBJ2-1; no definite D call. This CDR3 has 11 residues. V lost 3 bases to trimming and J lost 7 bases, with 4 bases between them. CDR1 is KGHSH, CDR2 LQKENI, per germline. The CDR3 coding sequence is TGTGCCAGCTCACCGGCAAATGAGCAGTTCTTC. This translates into CASSPANEQFF.

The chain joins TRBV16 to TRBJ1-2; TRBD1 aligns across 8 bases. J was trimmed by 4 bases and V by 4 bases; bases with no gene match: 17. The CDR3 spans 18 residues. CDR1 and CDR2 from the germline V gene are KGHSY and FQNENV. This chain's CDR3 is CASSRLSGGSGYFYGYTF. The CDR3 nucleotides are TGTGCCAGCAGCCGACTCTCAGGGGGCTCAGGGTACTTCTATGGCTACACCTTC. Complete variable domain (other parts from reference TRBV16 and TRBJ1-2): GEEVAQTPKHLVRGEGQKAKLYCAPIKGHSYVFWYQQVLKNEFKFLISFQNENVFDETGMPKERFSAKCLPNSPCSLEIQATKLEDSAVYFCASSRLSGGSGYFYGYTFGSGTRLTVV.

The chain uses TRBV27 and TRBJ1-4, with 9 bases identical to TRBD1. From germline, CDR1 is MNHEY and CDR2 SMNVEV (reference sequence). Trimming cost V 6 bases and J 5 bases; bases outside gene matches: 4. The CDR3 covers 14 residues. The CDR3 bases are TGTGCCAGCAGCTCGGACAGGGGCAATGAAAAACTGTTTTTT. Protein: CASSSDRGNEKLFF. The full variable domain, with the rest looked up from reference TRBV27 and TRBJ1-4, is EAQVTQNPRYLITVTGKKLTVTCSQNMNHEYMSWYRQDPGLGLRQIYYSMNVEVTDKGDVPEGYKVSRKEKRNFPLILESPSPNQTSLYFCASSSDRGNEKLFFGSGTQLSVL.

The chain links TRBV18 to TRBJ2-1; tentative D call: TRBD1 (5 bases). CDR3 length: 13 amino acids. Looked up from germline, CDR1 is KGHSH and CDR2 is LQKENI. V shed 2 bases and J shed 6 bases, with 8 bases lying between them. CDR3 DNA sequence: TGTGCCAGCTCACCATCAGGGTTCAATGAGCAGTTCTTC. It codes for CASSPSGFNEQFF.

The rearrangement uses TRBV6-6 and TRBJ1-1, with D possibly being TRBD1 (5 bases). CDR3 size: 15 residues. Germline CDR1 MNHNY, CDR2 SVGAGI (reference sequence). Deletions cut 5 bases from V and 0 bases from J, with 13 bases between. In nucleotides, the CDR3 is TGTGCCAGCAGTACGAGGTCGGACATGAACACTGAAGCTTTCTTT. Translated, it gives CASSTRSDMNTEAFF.

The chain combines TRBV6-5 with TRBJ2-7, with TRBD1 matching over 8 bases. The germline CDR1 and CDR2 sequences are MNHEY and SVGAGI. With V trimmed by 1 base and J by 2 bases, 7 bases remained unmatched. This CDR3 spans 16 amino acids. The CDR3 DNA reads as TGTGCCAGCAGTTACTATTCACAGGGGGGTCCCTACGAGCAGTACTTC. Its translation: CASSYYSQGGPYEQYF.